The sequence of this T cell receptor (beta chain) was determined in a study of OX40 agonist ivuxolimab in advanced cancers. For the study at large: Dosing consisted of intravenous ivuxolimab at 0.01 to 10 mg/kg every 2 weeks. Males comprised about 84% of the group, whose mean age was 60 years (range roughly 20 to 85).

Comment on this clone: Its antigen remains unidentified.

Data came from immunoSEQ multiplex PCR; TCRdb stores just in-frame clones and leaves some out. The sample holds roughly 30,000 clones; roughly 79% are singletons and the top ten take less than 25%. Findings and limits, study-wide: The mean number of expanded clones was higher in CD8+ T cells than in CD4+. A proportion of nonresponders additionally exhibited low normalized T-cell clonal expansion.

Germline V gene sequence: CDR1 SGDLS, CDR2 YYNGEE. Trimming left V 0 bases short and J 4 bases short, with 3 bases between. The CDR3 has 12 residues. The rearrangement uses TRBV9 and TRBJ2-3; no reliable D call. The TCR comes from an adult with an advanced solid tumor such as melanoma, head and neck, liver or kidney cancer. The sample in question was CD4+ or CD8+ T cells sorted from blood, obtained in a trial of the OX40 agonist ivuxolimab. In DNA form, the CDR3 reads TGTGCCAGCAGCGTAGGGGCAGATACGCAGTATTTT. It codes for CASSVGADTQYF.